Only a few counts were recorded for the clone carrying this T cell receptor beta chain. Its antigen is not known. The data were obtained in a study of T-cell memory formation after mild COVID-19. Turning to the study itself: For the most part, TCR clusters were specific to one donor.

CDR1 is MDHEN and CDR2 is SYDVKM in the germline V gene. V was clipped by 6 bases and J by 0 bases; unmatched bases: 13. The CDR3 runs to 17 residues. UMIs and sample barcodes were carried by the TCR alpha and TCR beta cDNA libraries that 5'RACE produced using constant-segment primers. TCRdb passed the 5' RACE reads through MiXCR, listing each CDR3 protein once. The sample has 100,000 to 150,000 distinct CDR3 sequences; approximately 15% are singletons. General study findings and limits: CM and EM subsets held most contracting CD4+ clones; EMRA held CD8+ ones.

The sequenced sample was PBMCs or a T cell subset sorted from them (not recorded which). The clonotype comes from a young man who had mild COVID-19 (a few samples of this study predate the infection). Cell type and time point are not known. The chain recombines TRBV28 with TRBJ2-7; 8 positions agree with TRBD2. This chain's CDR3 is CASRSSGPGGSSYEQYF. CDR3 in DNA: TGTGCCAGCAGAAGTTCGGGGCCGGGAGGGAGCTCCTACGAGCAGTACTTC.